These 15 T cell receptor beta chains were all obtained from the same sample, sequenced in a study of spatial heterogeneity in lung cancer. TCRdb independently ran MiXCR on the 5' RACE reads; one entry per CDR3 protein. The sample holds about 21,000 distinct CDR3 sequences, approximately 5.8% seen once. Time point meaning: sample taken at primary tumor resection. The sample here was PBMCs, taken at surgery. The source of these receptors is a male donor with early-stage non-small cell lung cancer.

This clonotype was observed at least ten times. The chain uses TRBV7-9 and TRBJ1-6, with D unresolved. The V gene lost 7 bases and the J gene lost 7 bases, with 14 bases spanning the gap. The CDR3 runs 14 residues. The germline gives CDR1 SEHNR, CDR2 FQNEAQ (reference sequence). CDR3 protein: CASTHGRENSPLHF. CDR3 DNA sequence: TGTGCCAGCACTCATGGACGGGAGAATTCACCCCTCCACTTT.

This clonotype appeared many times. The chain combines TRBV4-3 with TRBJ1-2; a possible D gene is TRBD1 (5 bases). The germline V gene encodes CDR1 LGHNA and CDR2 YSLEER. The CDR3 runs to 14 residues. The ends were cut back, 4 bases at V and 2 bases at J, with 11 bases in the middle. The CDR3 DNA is TGCGCCAGCAGCCCGGGACGGAGCAACTATGGCTACACCTTC. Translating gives CASSPGRSNYGYTF.

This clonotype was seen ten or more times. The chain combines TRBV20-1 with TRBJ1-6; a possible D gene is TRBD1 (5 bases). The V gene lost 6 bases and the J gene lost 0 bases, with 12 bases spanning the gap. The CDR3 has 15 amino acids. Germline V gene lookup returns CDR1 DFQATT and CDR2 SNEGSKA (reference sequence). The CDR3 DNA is TGCAGTGCCCACTCCGGGGGCTCCTATAATTCACCCCTCCACTTT. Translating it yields CSAHSGGSYNSPLHF.

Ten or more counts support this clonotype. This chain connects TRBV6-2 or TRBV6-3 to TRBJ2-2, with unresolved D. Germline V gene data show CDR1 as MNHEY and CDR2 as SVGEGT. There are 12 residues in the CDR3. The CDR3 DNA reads TGTGCTAGCCAGAGGAACACCGGGGAGCTGTTTTTT. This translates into CASQRNTGELFF.

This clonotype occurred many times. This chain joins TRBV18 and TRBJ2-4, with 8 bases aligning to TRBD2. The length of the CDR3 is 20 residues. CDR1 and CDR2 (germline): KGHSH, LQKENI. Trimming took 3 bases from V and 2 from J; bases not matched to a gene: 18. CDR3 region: CASSPLGSGGTKRTKNIQYF. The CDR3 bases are TGTGCCAGCTCACCCCTAGGGAGCGGGGGTACTAAGAGAACCAAAAACATTCAGTACTTC.

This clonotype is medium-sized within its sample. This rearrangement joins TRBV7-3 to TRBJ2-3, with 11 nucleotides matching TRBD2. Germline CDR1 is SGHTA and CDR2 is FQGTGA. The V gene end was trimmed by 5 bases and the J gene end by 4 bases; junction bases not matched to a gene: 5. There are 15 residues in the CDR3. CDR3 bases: TGTGCCAGCAGCCCCGGACTAGCGGGCGCAGATACGCAGTATTTT. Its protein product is CASSPGLAGADTQYF.

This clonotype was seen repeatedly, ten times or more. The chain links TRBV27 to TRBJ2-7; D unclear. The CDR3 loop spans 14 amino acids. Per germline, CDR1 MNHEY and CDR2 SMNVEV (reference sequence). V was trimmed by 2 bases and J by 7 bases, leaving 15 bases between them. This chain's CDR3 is CASSLMDSDREQYF. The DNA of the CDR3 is TGTGCCAGCAGTTTAATGGATAGTGATAGGGAGCAGTACTTC.

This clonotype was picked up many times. Here the CDR3 DNA reads TGCAGCGTGGGAGATGGGACTAGCACAGATACGCAGTATTTT. Protein sequence: CSVGDGTSTDTQYF. The rearrangement links TRBV29-1 to TRBJ2-3; D might be TRBD2 (6 bases). The CDR3 loop spans 14 amino acids. CDR1 and CDR2 from the germline V gene are SQVTM and ANQGSEA. The germline V and J ends were trimmed by 6 bases and 0 bases, with 13 bases remaining between them.

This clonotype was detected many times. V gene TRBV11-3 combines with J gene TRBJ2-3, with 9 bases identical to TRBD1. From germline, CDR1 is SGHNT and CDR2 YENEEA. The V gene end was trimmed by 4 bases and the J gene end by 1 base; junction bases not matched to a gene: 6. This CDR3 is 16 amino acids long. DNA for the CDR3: TGTGCCAGCAGCTCCTGGACAGGGGTGGGCACAGATACGCAGTATTTT. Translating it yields CASSSWTGVGTDTQYF. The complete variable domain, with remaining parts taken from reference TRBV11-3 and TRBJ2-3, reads EAGVVQSPRYKIIEKKQPVAFWCNPISGHNTLYWYLQNLGQGPELLIRYENEEAVDDSQLPKDRFSAERLKGVDSTLKIQPAELGDSAVYLCASSSWTGVGTDTQYFGPGTRLTVL.

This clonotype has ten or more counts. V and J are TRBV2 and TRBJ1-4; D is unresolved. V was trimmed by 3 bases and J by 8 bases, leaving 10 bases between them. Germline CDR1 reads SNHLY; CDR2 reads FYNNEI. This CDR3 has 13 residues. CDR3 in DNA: TGTGCCAGCAGTGAGGACGTATCCGAAAAACTGTTTTTT. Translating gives CASSEDVSEKLFF. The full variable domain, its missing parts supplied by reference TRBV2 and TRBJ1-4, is EPEVTQTPSHQVTQMGQEVILRCVPISNHLYFYWYRQILGQKVEFLVSFYNNEISEKSEIFDDQFSVERPDGSNFTLKIRSTKLEDSAMYFCASSEDVSEKLFFGSGTQLSVL.

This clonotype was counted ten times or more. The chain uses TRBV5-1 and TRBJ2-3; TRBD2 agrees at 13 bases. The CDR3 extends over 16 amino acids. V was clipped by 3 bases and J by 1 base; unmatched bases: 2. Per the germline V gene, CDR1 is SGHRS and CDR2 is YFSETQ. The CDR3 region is CASSYGLAGGTDTQYF. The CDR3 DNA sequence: TGCGCCAGCAGCTATGGACTAGCGGGGGGCACAGATACGCAGTATTTT.

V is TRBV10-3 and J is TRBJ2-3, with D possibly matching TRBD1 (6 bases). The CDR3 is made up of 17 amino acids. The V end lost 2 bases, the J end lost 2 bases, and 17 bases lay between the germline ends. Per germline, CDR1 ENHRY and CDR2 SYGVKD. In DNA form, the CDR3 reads TGTGCCATCAGTGAGGCCTGGGCAGGGGAGATCACAGATACGCAGTATTTT. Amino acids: CAISEAWAGEITDTQYF.

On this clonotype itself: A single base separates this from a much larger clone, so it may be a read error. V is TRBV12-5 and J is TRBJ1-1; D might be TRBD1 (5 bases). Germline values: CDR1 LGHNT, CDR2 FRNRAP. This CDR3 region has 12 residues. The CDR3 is CSSAPMGTQAFF. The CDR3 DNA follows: TGTTCTAGTGCCCCGATGGGGACCCAAGCTTTCTTT.

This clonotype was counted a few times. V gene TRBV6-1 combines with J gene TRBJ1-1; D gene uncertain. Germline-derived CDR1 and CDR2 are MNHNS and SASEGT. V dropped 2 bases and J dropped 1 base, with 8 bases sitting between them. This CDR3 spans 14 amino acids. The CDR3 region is CASSERAGNTEAFF. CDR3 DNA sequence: TGTGCCAGCAGTGAAAGGGCGGGGAACACTGAAGCTTTCTTT.

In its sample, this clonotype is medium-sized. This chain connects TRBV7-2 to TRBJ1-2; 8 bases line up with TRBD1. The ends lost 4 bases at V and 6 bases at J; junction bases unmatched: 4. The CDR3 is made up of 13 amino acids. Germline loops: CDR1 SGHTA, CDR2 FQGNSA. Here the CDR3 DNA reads TGTGCCAGCAGCTCATCGACAGGGGATGGCTACACCTTC. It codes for CASSSSTGDGYTF.